This T cell receptor (beta chain) was profiled in a study of cytomegalovirus exposure and HLA in healthy donors. Study-wide context: Genotyping of 400 or so donors showed that 80% to 90% belonged to the Caucasian-associated ancestry cluster.

Study-level findings and limits: Reported results showed that the classifier diagnosed cytomegalovirus status with high specificity and sensitivity.

Primers: 60 Vbeta forward and 13 Jbeta reverse. The method was immunoSEQ multiplex PCR; TCRdb's version includes in-frame clones alone and lacks a portion of them. The table records roughly 220,000 clones, 75% of them present only once. As regards this clone: Its antigen is unidentified.

Looked up from germline, CDR1 is SGHNT and CDR2 is YYREEE (reference sequence). CDR3 length equals 14 residues. V was pared by 5 bases and J by 7 bases, with 9 bases of the junction left unmatched. The sample taken for sequencing was PBMCs. This chain joins TRBV5-4 and TRBJ2-7, with 10 positions matching TRBD2. The sequence came from a woman aged 30 to 39 in good health and CMV-seronegative. The CDR3 is CASSWLAGVGEQYF. The CDR3 region has the DNA TGTGCCAGCAGTTGGCTAGCGGGAGTGGGGGAGCAGTACTTC. Full variable domain (remainder filled in from reference TRBV5-4 and TRBJ2-7): ETGVTQSPTHLIKTRGQQVTLRCSSQSGHNTVSWYQQALGQGPQFIFQYYREEENGRGNFPPRFSGLQFPNYSSELNVNALELDDSALYLCASSWLAGVGEQYFGPGTRLTVT.